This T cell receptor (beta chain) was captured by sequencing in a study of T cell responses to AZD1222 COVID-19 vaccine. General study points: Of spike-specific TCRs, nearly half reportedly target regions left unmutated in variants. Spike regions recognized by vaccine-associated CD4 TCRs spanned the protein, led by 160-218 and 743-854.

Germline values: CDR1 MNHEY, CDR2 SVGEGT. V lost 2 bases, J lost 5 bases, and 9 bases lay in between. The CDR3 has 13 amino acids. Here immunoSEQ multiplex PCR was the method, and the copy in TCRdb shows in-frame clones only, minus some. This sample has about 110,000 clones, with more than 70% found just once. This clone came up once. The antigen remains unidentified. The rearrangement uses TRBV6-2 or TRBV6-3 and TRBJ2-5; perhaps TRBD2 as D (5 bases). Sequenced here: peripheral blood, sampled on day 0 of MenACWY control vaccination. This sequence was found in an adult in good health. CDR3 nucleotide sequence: TGTGCCAGCAGTTACCTAGCAGTGGAGACCCAGTACTTC. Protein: CASSYLAVETQYF.